The rows below give T cell receptor beta chains drawn from one sample of a study of control samples from healthy donors and cancer patients. The assay was immunoSEQ multiplex PCR, and TCRdb's table has in-frame clones only and misses some. Altogether tens of thousands of clones are present, over 85% being singletons, with the ten largest covering less than 7%. The sample consisted of blood. These receptors originate from a man aged 50-60 years in good health. The CDR3 runs from the conserved cysteine through the conserved F or W. The D gene is left open where the match is weak. Expanded clones are given a class, and other clones once, few, many or no size at all.

clone size	D gene	J gene	CDR3 length	V gene	CDR3 protein	CDR3 DNA
-	-	TRBJ1-5	13	TRBV24-1	CATSDSRSPAQHF	TGTGCCACCAGTGATTCCCGCTCTCCGGCCCAGCATTTT
-	-	TRBJ2-7	13	TRBV7-9	CASSSRDFGEQYF	TGTGCCAGCAGCTCCCGGGACTTTGGGGAGCAGTACTTC
once	TRBD1	TRBJ1-2	18	TRBV19	CTSSIGGVATGARYGYTF	TGTACCAGTAGTATAGGGGGGGTTGCCACAGGGGCGCGTTATGGCTACACCTTC
-	-	TRBJ2-1	15	TRBV15	CATSRDQWGSNEQFF	TGTGCCACCAGCAGAGATCAATGGGGGAGCAATGAGCAGTTCTTC
-	-	TRBJ1-2	13	TRBV5-5	CASSLGRDYGYTF	TGTGCCAGCAGCTTGGGGCGAGACTATGGCTACACCTTC
-	TRBD1	TRBJ1-5	14	TRBV5-1	CASSLGGRLQPQHF	TGCGCCAGCAGCCTAGGGGGCAGGCTCCAGCCCCAGCATTTT
-	-	TRBJ1-5	17	TRBV6-6	CASSRHPGGGPPQPQHF	TGTGCCAGCAGTCGCCACCCGGGGGGGGGCCCCCCTCAGCCCCAGCATTTT
-	TRBD1	TRBJ2-2	16	TRBV15	CATSRTGADYTGELFF	TGTGCCACCAGCAGGACAGGGGCAGATTACACCGGGGAGCTGTTTTTT
-	TRBD1	TRBJ2-7	14	TRBV27	CASSFGDREAEQYF	TGTGCCAGCAGTTTTGGGGACAGGGAAGCCGAGCAGTACTTC
-	-	TRBJ1-6	15	TRBV3-1/TRBV3-2	CASSQAGLNNSPLHF	TGTGCCAGCAGCCAAGCAGGGTTGAATAATTCACCCCTCCACTTT
-	TRBD1	TRBJ1-1	15	TRBV9	CASSGPGTGETEAFF	TGTGCCAGCAGCGGCCCCGGGACAGGGGAAACTGAAGCTTTCTTT
-	TRBD1	TRBJ1-1	15	TRBV10-3	CAIDPGGSANTEAFF	TGTGCCATAGACCCAGGGGGTAGCGCGAACACTGAAGCTTTCTTT
-	-	TRBJ2-5	15	TRBV5-6	CASSSLRGGQETQYF	TGTGCCAGCAGCTCCCTGAGAGGGGGCCAAGAGACCCAGTACTTC
few	TRBD1	TRBJ2-1	12	TRBV30	CAWSGQGDEQFF	TGTGCCTGGAGTGGGCAGGGGGATGAGCAGTTCTTC
-	TRBD1	TRBJ2-7	15	TRBV10-3	CANSARQGGGYEQYF	TGTGCCAACTCCGCCAGACAGGGCGGAGGATACGAGCAGTACTTC
-	TRBD1	TRBJ2-4	14	TRBV2	CASNLDRGKNIQYF	TGTGCCAGCAATCTGGACAGGGGAAAAAACATTCAGTACTTC
-	-	TRBJ1-5	14	TRBV3-1/TRBV3-2	CASSQDWGNQPQHF	TGTGCCAGCAGCCAAGATTGGGGCAATCAGCCCCAGCATTTT
once	-	TRBJ2-6	16	TRBV5-1	CASSLQGSSGANVLTF	TGCGCCAGCAGCTTACAGGGATCGAGTGGGGCCAACGTCCTGACTTTC
-	-	TRBJ2-7	12	TRBV29-1	CSVELDNYEQYF	TGCAGCGTTGAACTGGACAATTACGAGCAGTACTTC
-	-	TRBJ1-6	15	TRBV5-6	CASSLGGSHNSPLHF	TGTGCCAGCAGCTTGGGAGGGTCCCATAATTCACCCCTCCACTTT